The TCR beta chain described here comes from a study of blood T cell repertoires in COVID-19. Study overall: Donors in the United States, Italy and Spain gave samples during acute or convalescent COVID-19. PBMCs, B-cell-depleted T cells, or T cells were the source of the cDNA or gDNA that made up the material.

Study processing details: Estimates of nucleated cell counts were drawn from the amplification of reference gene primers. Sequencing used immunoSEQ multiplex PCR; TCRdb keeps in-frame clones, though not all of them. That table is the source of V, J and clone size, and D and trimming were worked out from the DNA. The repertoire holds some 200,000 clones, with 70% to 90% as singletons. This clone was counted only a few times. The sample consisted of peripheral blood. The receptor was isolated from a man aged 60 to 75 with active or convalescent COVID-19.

The CDR3 sequence: CASREPGQGAYEQYF. The CDR3 DNA reads TGCGCCAGTCGCGAACCGGGACAGGGGGCCTACGAGCAGTACTTC. The chain recombines TRBV5-1 with TRBJ2-7; 11 nucleotides agree with TRBD1. The CDR3 runs 15 residues. V shed 8 bases and J 2 bases; nucleotides not matched to a gene: 9. Germline V gene lookup returns CDR1 SGHRS and CDR2 YFSETQ.